This T cell receptor beta chain was recorded in a study of OX40 agonist ivuxolimab in advanced cancers. TCRdb keeps only in-frame clones here, not all; method: immunoSEQ multiplex PCR. The sample lists 77,000 or so clones; more than 90% were seen once. Germline V gene data show CDR1 as SGHAT and CDR2 as FQNNGV. The ends lost 5 bases at V and 10 bases at J; junction bases unmatched: 8. CDR3 size: 15 residues. The J gene is TRBJ2-1, the V gene TRBV11-2; 13 bases match TRBD2. The sample consisted of CD4+ or CD8+ T cells sorted from blood, taken in a trial of the OX40 agonist ivuxolimab. The clonotype originates from an adult with an advanced solid tumor such as melanoma, head and neck, liver or kidney cancer. This chain's CDR3 is CASSQTSGGAWEQFF. The CDR3 DNA reads TGTGCCAGCAGCCAAACTAGCGGGGGGGCCTGGGAGCAGTTCTTC. Filled out from reference TRBV11-2 and TRBJ2-1, the complete variable domain reads EAGVAQSPRYKIIEKRQSVAFWCNPISGHATLYWYQQILGQGPKLLIQFQNNGVVDDSQLPKDRFSAERLKGVDSTLKIQPAKLEDSAVYLCASSQTSGGAWEQFFGPGTRLTVL.